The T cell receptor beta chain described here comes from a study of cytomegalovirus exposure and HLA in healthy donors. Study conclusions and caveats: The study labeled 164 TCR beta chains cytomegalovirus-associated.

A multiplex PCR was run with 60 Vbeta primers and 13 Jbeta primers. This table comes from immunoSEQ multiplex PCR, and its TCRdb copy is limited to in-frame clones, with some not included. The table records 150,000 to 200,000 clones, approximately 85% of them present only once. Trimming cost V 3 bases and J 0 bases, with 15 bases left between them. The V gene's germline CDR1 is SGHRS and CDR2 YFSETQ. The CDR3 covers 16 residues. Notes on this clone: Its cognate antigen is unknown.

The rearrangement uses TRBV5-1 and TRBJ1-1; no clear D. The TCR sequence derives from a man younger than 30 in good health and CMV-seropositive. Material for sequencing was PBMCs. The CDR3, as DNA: TGCGCCAGCAGCTCCTGGGTGGGCGTTTTGAACACTGAAGCTTTCTTT. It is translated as CASSSWVGVLNTEAFF.